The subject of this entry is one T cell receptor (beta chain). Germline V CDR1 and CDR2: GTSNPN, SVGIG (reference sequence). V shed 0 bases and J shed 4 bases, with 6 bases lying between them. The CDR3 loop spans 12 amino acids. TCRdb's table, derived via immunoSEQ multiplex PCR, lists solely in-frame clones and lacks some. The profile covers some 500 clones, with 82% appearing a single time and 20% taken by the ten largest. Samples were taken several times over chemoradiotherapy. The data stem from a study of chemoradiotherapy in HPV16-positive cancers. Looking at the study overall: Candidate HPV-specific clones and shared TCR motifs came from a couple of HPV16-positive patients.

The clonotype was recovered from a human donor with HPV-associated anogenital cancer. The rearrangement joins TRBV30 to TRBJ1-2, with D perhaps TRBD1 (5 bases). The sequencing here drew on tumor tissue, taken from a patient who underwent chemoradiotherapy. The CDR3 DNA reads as TGTGCCTGGAGTGTCGGGACCTATGGCTACACCTTC. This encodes CAWSVGTYGYTF.